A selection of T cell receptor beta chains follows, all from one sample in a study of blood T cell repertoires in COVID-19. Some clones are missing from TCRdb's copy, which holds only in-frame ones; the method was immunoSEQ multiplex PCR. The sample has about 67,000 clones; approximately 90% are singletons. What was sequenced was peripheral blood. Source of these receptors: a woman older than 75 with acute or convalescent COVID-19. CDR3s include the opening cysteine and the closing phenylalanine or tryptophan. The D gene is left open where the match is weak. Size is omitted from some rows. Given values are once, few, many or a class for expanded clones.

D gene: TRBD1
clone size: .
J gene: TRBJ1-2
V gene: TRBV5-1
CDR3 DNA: TGCGCCAGCAGCATTCGGACAGGGGGCAACTATGGCTACACCTTC
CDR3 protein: CASSIRTGGNYGYTF

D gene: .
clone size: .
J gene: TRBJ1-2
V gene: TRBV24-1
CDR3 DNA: TGTGCCACCAGTGATCCTAACGGGGGGTTCTATGGCTACACCTTC
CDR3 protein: CATSDPNGGFYGYTF

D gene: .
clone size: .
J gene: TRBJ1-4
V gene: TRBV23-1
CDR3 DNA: TGCGCCAGCAGTCACCGCTTAAGATGGGGCTCCCTCGGTGGTGAAAAACTGTTTTTT
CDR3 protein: CASSHRLRWGSLGGEKLFF

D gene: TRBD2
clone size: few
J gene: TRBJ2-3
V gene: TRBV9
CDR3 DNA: TGTGCCAGCAGCGTAGTTCCTCTAGCGGGGGAGTCATTCGATACGCAGTATTTT
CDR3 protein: CASSVVPLAGESFDTQYF

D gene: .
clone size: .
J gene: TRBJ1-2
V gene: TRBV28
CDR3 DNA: TGTGCCTCAGCGCAACTTAACTATGGCTACACCTTC
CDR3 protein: CASAQLNYGYTF

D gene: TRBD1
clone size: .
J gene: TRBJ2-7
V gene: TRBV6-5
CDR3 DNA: TGTGCCAGCAAAAACCGGGACAGGCTTTCCTACGAGCAGTACTTC
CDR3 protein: CASKNRDRLSYEQYF

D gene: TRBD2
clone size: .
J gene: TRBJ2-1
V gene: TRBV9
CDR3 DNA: TGTGCCAGCAGCGTAGTGGGACTAGCCTCTAATGAGCAGTTCTTC
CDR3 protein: CASSVVGLASNEQFF

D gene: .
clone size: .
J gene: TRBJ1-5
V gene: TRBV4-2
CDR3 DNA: TGTGCCAGCAGCCAAGATCTCAGGGGACAGCCCCAGCATTTT
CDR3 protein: CASSQDLRGQPQHF

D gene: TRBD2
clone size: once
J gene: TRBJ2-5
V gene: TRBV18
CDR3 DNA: TGTGCCAGCTCTCCCACGAGCGGGGAAGAGACCCAGTACTTC
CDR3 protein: CASSPTSGEETQYF

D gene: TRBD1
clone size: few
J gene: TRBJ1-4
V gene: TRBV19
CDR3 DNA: TGTGCCAGTAGTAGCTCAAGACAGGGAGATGAAAAACTGTTTTTT
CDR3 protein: CASSSSRQGDEKLFF

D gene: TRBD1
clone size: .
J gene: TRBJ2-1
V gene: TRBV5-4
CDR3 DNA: TGTGCCAGCAGCCAACAGGGGGCTAAGGCTAAGCAGTTCTTC
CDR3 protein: CASSQQGAKAKQFF

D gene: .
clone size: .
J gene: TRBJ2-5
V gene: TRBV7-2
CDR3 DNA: TGTGCCAGCAGCTTGAGGCCCCTGACAGGGAGGTTCGAGGAGACCCAGTACTTC
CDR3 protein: CASSLRPLTGRFEETQYF

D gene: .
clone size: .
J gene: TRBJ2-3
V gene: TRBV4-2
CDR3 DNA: TGTGCCAGCAGCCAAGACGGCTCAGGTGGAGATACGCAGTATTTT
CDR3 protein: CASSQDGSGGDTQYF

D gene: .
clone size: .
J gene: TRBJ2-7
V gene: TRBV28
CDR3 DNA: TGTGCCAGCAGCCCTTCGGCGGGGGAGCAGTACTTC
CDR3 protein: CASSPSAGEQYF

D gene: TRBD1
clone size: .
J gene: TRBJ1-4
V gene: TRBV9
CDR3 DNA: TGTGCCAGCAGCGTAGGGGACAGCAATGAAAAACTGTTTTTT
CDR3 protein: CASSVGDSNEKLFF

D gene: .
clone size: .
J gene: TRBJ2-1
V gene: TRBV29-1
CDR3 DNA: TGCAGCGTTGACGCGCTAGCATCCTACAATGAGCAGTTCTTC
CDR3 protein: CSVDALASYNEQFF

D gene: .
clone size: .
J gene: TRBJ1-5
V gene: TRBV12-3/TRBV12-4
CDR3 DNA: TGTGCCAGCAGTTCCCCCGGGCCCCAGCATTTT
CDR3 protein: CASSSPGPQHF

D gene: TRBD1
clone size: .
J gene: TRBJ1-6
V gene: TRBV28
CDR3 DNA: TGTGCCAGCAGTTCACAGGGGGTGTCCTATAATTCACCCCTCCACTTT
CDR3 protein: CASSSQGVSYNSPLHF

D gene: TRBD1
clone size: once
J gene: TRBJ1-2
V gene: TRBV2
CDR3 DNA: TGTGCCAGCAGTCCGGACAGGGACTATGGCTACACCTTC
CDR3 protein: CASSPDRDYGYTF

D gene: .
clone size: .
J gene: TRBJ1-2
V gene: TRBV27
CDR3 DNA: TGTGCCAGCAGTTTATCTGGGAGAGGTGGAGTTGGGGGCTACACCTTC
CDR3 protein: CASSLSGRGGVGGYTF

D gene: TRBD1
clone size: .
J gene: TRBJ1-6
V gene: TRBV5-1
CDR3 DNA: TGCGCCAGCAGACCGACAATTCTGACAGGGGTCAATTCACCCCTCCACTTT
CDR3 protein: CASRPTILTGVNSPLHF

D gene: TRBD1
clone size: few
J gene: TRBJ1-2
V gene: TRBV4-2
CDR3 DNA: TGTGCCAGCAGCCTAAGGGACAGCTCTGGACAATTTAACTATGGCTACACCTTC
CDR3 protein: CASSLRDSSGQFNYGYTF

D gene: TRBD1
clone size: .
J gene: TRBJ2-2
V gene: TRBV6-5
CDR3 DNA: TGTGCCACAAGGACAGGAACGAACACCGGGGAGCTGTTTTTT
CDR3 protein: CATRTGTNTGELFF

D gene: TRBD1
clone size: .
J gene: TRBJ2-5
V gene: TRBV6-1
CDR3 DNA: TGTGCCAGCAGTGAACCCAGGGGGCTGGGAGAGACCCAGTACTTC
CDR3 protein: CASSEPRGLGETQYF

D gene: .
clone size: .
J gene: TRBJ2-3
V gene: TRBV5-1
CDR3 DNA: TGCGCCAGCAGCTTCACCTACAGGGTTAGCACAGATACGCAGTATTTT
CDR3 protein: CASSFTYRVSTDTQYF

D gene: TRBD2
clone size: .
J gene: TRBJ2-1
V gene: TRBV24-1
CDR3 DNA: TGTGCCACCAGTGACCCTACTAGCGGGGGGCTAGATGAGCAGTTCTTC
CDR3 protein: CATSDPTSGGLDEQFF

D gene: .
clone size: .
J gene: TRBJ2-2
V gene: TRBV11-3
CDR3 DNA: TGTGCCAGCAGCTTAAGGGGCGGGAACACCGGGGAGCTGTTTTTT
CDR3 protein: CASSLRGGNTGELFF

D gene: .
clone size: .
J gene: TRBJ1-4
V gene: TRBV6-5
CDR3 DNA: TGTGCCAGCAGCCCCATAGCTCCTCAGTCGGAAAAACTGTTTTTT
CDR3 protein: CASSPIAPQSEKLFF

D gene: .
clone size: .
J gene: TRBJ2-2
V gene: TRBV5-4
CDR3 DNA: TGTGCCAGCAGCTTGGAGGCAGGGAGGTCCGGGGAGCTGTTTTTT
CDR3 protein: CASSLEAGRSGELFF

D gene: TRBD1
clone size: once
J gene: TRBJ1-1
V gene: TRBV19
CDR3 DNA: TGTGCCAGTAGTCCGGCCAACAGGGGGACTGAAGCTTTCTTT
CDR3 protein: CASSPANRGTEAFF

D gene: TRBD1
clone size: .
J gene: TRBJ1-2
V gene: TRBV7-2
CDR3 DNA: TGTGCCAGCAGCTTAGTGGCAGGGGGACATAACTATGGCTACACCTTC
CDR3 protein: CASSLVAGGHNYGYTF

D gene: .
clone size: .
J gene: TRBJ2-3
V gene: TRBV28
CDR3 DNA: TGTGCCAGCAGGACATCAGGGATCGGCACAGATACGCAGTATTTT
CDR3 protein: CASRTSGIGTDTQYF

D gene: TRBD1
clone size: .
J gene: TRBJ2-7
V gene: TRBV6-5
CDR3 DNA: TGTGCCAGCGGACAGGGAGGTTCCTACGAGCAGTACTTC
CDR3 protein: CASGQGGSYEQYF

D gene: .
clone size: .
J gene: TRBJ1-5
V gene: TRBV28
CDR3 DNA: TGTGCCAGTTCAGGTTTCAATCAGCCCCAGCATTTT
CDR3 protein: CASSGFNQPQHF

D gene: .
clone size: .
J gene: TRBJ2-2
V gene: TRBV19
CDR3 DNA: TGTGCCAGTATGCCCCCTGGGGGCTTTTTCGGGGAGCTGTTTTTT
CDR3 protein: CASMPPGGFFGELFF

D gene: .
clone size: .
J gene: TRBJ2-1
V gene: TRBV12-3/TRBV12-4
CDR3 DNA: TGTGCCAGCAGTCCAATGGACTCGGGTGAGCAGTTCTTC
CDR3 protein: CASSPMDSGEQFF

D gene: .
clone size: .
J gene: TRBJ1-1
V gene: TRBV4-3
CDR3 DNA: TGCGCCAGCAGCCAGGCCCTCATGAACACTGAAGCTTTCTTT
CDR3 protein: CASSQALMNTEAFF

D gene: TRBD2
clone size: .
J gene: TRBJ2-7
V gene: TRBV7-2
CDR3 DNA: TGTGCCAGCAGCTTAGGGGGTAGTAGCGGGTACTCCTACGAGCAGTACTTC
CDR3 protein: CASSLGGSSGYSYEQYF

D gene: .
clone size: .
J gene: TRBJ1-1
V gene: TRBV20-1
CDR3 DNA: TGCAGTGTCGAGTCTGAAGCTTTCTTT
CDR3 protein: CSVESEAFF

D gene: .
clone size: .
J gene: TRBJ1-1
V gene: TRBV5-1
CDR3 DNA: TGCGCCAGCAGCTTGGCTCCGGGGAGGGACACTGAAGCTTTCTTT
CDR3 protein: CASSLAPGRDTEAFF